This TCR beta chain was recovered during a study of response to subunit inactivated influenza vaccine. From the RT-PCR reads, TCRdb called clonotypes with MiXCR, one entry per CDR3 protein. The sample lists about 530,000 distinct CDR3 sequences; about 11% were seen once. This clonotype was picked up a small number of times. Looked up from germline, CDR1 is SGHTA and CDR2 is FQGNSA. This CDR3 has 13 residues. The V end was cut by 6 bases, the J end by 7 bases, with 15 bases between. The TCR comes from a man aged 50-59 years who received an inactivated influenza vaccine. The specimen comprised PBMCs from blood, sampled on the day of vaccination. The chain has TRBV7-2 and TRBJ1-2; the D gene is possibly TRBD1 (5 bases). The CDR3 region is CASSRDPPGGYTF. The CDR3 DNA sequence: TGTGCCAGCAGTCGGGACCCTCCGGGTGGCTACACCTTC.